This TCR beta chain stems from a study of beta chain features in type 1 diabetes. What was sequenced were expressed TCRB transcripts, since all of the isolated RNA had been reverse transcribed. The assay was immunoSEQ multiplex PCR, and TCRdb's table has in-frame clones only and misses some. This table has roughly 330,000 clones, about 11% appearing once. With respect to this clone: Its target is unknown.

V dropped 4 bases and J dropped 2; count of bases not matched to a gene: 4. The germline gives CDR1 SGDLS, CDR2 YYNGEE. The CDR3 covers 15 residues. Findings and caveats of the study: For type 1 diabetes patients, VDJ junctions showed fewer insertions and more deletions. Overrepresentation of cells with high TCR expression could result from cDNA sequencing.

Every participating donor gave one draw, a heparinised blood sample averaging around 0.11 L. The authors obtained over 95% purity in all sorted populations. Sequences were obtained from naive CD4+ T cells from blood. This chain connects TRBV9 to TRBJ2-1; 9 bases are a match to TRBD1. The clonotype was recovered from a woman aged 30 to 39 in good health. This chain's CDR3 is CASSYGQGTYNEQFF. In nucleotides, the CDR3 is TGTGCCAGCAGCTACGGACAGGGGACCTACAATGAGCAGTTCTTC.